The entry that follows covers one T cell receptor beta chain sequence. Antigen: not known. This specimen comes from a study of cytomegalovirus exposure and HLA in healthy donors. Study-wide results and limits: Accounts indicate the classifier identified cytomegalovirus status with strong specificity and sensitivity.

Clones were read by immunoSEQ multiplex PCR, and TCRdb kept only the in-frame ones, dropping some. The sample records 120,000 to 150,000 clones, roughly 88% being singletons. Germline CDR1 reads SGHRS; CDR2 reads YFSETQ. V was clipped by 1 base and J by 8 bases; unmatched bases: 8. There are 15 residues in the CDR3. The sequenced material came from PBMCs. The chain links TRBV5-1 to TRBJ1-2, with 10 positions matching TRBD1. The sequence was obtained from a woman younger than 30 in good health and CMV-seropositive. CDR3 nucleotide sequence: TGCGCCAGCAGCTTGTATGGGACAGGGGAGAGGGGCTACACCTTC. Translating gives CASSLYGTGERGYTF.